A selection of T cell receptor beta chains follows, all from one sample in a study of blood T cells in healthy people across ages. One entry per CDR3 protein, called by TCRdb with MiXCR from the 5' RACE reads. The sample holds roughly 800,000 distinct CDR3 sequences, 20% to 25% seen once. These records were also assigned to another study, of T cells of mothers and their children.

Sequencing used blood. The receptors here all came from a boy between 5 and 17 years old in good health. The CDR3 runs from the conserved cysteine through the conserved F or W. A D gene is named only where the DNA matches it firmly. Where a row states a size, it is once, few, many or the class of an expanded clone; other rows omit it.

j_gene,d_gene,abundance,v_gene,CDR3nt,CDR3aa
TRBJ2-7,.,few,TRBV7-9,TGTGCCAGCAGCTCGACAGGATTTTACGAGCAGTACTTC,CASSSTGFYEQYF
TRBJ2-7,.,.,TRBV20-1,TGCAGTGCTAGACCAGAGAAGGGCTACGAGCAGTACTTC,CSARPEKGYEQYF
TRBJ1-2,.,few,TRBV18,TGTGCCAGCTCACTTTCTGTCGGGGATGGCTACACCTTC,CASSLSVGDGYTF
TRBJ2-2,TRBD2,few,TRBV4-3,TGCGCCAGCAGCCAGCCGGGGGGGACCGACACCGGGGAGCTGTTTTTT,CASSQPGGTDTGELFF
TRBJ2-1,.,.,TRBV7-3,TGTGCCAGCAGCTTAACGGTGAGGGATGAACCCTACAATGAGCAGTTCTTC,CASSLTVRDEPYNEQFF
TRBJ2-7,TRBD1,few,TRBV29-1,TGCAGCGCAAACTCCGGGACAGGGACCTACGAGCAGTACTTC,CSANSGTGTYEQYF
TRBJ2-7,.,.,TRBV7-9,TGTGCCAGCAACCGCCAAGAAGTCTACGAGCAGTACTTC,CASNRQEVYEQYF
TRBJ2-5,TRBD2,many,TRBV2,TGTGCCAGCAGTCTTGGACTAGCGGGGACACAAGAGACCCAGTACTTC,CASSLGLAGTQETQYF
TRBJ2-3,TRBD2,few,TRBV3-1,TGTGCCAGCAGCCAAACTAGCGGGAGCCGAGGCACAGATACGCAGTATTTT,CASSQTSGSRGTDTQYF
TRBJ2-7,TRBD1,.,TRBV7-2,TGTGCCAGCAGCCCACCCGGACAGGGAATCAACGAGCAGTACTTC,CASSPPGQGINEQYF
TRBJ1-2,.,.,TRBV7-2,TGTGCCAGCAGCCTACGGGAGCCTAACTATGGCTACACCTTC,CASSLREPNYGYTF
TRBJ2-1,.,.,TRBV7-9,TGTGCCAGCAGCTCAGGTTTTAGCCCTCCCGAGCAGTTCTTC,CASSSGFSPPEQFF
TRBJ2-5,TRBD2,.,TRBV9,TGTGCCAGCAGCGCTAGCGGGAGTGATGAGACCCAGTACTTC,CASSASGSDETQYF
TRBJ2-1,TRBD2,few,TRBV25-1,TGTGCCACCTCCCGGGGGGGCTCCTACAATGAGCAGTTCTTC,CATSRGGSYNEQFF
TRBJ2-5,.,.,TRBV5-5,TGTGCCAGCAGCTTGGGTAGTACAGGGCCAGGGGAGACCCAGTACTTC,CASSLGSTGPGETQYF
TRBJ2-6,.,.,TRBV6-5,TGTGCCTCCCAAGGTCCGAGCTCTGGGGCCAACGTCCTGACTTTC,CASQGPSSGANVLTF
TRBJ2-1,TRBD2,few,TRBV28,TGTGCCAGCAGTTTCCCCCTAGCGGGAGGGCCTAGTCGCAATGAGCAGTTCTTC,CASSFPLAGGPSRNEQFF
TRBJ2-3,.,few,TRBV4-3,TGCGCCAGCAGCCAAGCTCGGTACCGGCCGGTTAGCACAGATACGCAGTATTTT,CASSQARYRPVSTDTQYF
TRBJ1-3,TRBD1,.,TRBV10-3,TGTGCCATCAGTGAACCGGGACAGGCTGGAAACACCATATATTTT,CAISEPGQAGNTIYF
TRBJ2-1,.,few,TRBV4-1,TGCGCCAGCAGCCAAGAGGGGGGCGTGGGTCCCAATGAGCAGTTCTTC,CASSQEGGVGPNEQFF
TRBJ2-7,.,.,TRBV20-1,TGCAGTGCTAGAGATAACGAGCAGTACTTC,CSARDNEQYF
TRBJ1-2,.,few,TRBV28,TGTGCCAGCAGTTTTGGTGTTATTGCGACCTCAGCTAACTATGGCTACACCTTC,CASSFGVIATSANYGYTF
TRBJ1-4,.,few,TRBV20-1,TGCAGTGCTAGTAAACAGCCAACTAATGAAAAACTGTTTTTT,CSASKQPTNEKLFF
TRBJ2-1,.,few,TRBV4-3,TGCGCCAGCAGCCAAGTCTCGGGTGAGTCCTACAATGAGCAGTTCTTC,CASSQVSGESYNEQFF
TRBJ2-1,TRBD1,.,TRBV14,TGTGCCAGCAGCCAAGCGAGGGACAGTGAGCAGTTCTTC,CASSQARDSEQFF
TRBJ2-7,.,.,TRBV6-5,TGTGCCAGCAGTTACTCTGGGTTCGGGCAGCTATCCTACGAGCAGTACTTC,CASSYSGFGQLSYEQYF
TRBJ2-1,.,few,TRBV28,TGTGCCAGCAGTAGGGATTCACGAAATGAGCAGTTCTTC,CASSRDSRNEQFF
TRBJ2-7,.,few,TRBV20-1,TGCAGTGCTAGGGTGGACGGGGACAAACAGAAATACGAGCAGTACTTC,CSARVDGDKQKYEQYF
TRBJ1-2,.,few,TRBV12-3/TRBV12-4,TGTGCCAGCAGTTTGGCCGGCAACGGCTATGGCTACACCTTC,CASSLAGNGYGYTF
TRBJ1-1,.,few,TRBV12-3/TRBV12-4,TGTGCCAGCAGTTTTGTGGTATCCACTGAAGCTTTCTTT,CASSFVVSTEAFF
TRBJ1-2,.,many,TRBV4-3,TGCGCCAGCAGCCGGGAGATTGACTATGGCTACACCTTC,CASSREIDYGYTF
TRBJ2-7,TRBD2,.,TRBV4-3,TGCGCCAGCAGCCATTGTGATTTTTGCCCTGGACTAGCGGGAGGGCCATACGAGCAGTACTTC,CASSHCDFCPGLAGGPYEQYF
TRBJ1-5,.,many,TRBV2,TGTGCCAGCAGTGACGGGGTCAATAGCAATCAGCCCCAGCATTTT,CASSDGVNSNQPQHF
TRBJ1-1,.,.,TRBV4-3,TGCGCCAGCAGCCAAGAAGGGGACACAGAATACACTGAAGCTTTCTTT,CASSQEGDTEYTEAFF
TRBJ1-2,.,.,TRBV5-1,TGCGCCAGCAGCGAACGTCGTGGCGGGGAGGGCGGCTACACCTTC,CASSERRGGEGGYTF
TRBJ1-1,.,.,TRBV20-1,TGCAGTGCTACCGGGGAGGCGGTGGGGTCCACTGAAGCTTTCTTT,CSATGEAVGSTEAFF
TRBJ2-7,TRBD1,.,TRBV29-1,TGCAGCGTTCGCGGGGGACAGGGGGGCTCCTACGAGCAGTACTTC,CSVRGGQGGSYEQYF
TRBJ1-3,.,few,TRBV3-1,TGTGCCAGCAGCCCTTTCGGGTCCTCTGGAAACACCATATATTTT,CASSPFGSSGNTIYF
TRBJ1-1,.,few,TRBV6-5,TGTGCCAGCACAACCAACTCAGCCCAAGCTTTCTTT,CASTTNSAQAFF
TRBJ2-5,.,few,TRBV2,TGTGCCAGCAGTGGGTACTCGTTTCGGCTTGGAGGGAACCAAGAGACCCAGTACTTC,CASSGYSFRLGGNQETQYF